The 23 T cell receptor beta chains given below trace back to one sample, sequenced in a study of blood T cell repertoires in COVID-19. Repertoires were generated with immunoSEQ multiplex PCR, while TCRdb's copy carries only in-frame clones and drops some. The data contain about 320,000 clones, around 85% of them seen just once; the ten biggest clones take up roughly 7.8%. Sequenced: peripheral blood. These receptor sequences come from a human donor in a cohort sampled during active COVID-19.

The chain has TRBV5-6 and TRBJ1-2; 7 bases are shared with TRBD1. This CDR3 has 15 amino acids. Germline-derived CDR1 and CDR2 are SGHDT and YYEEEE. The ends lost 3 bases at V and 7 bases at J; junction bases unmatched: 12. Here the CDR3 reads CASSSGTEEYFGYTF. For the CDR3, the DNA is TGTGCCAGCAGCTCCGGGACAGAAGAATACTTTGGCTACACCTTC.

The gene calls are TRBV25-1 and TRBJ2-1, with 10 bases lining up with TRBD2. The ends lost 1 base at V and 0 bases at J; junction bases unmatched: 6. This CDR3 region has 18 residues. Germline CDR1 is MGHDK and CDR2 is SYGVNS. Here the CDR3 reads CASSESSGGPSSYNEQFF. CDR3 nucleotide sequence: TGTGCCAGCAGTGAATCTAGCGGGGGCCCGAGCTCCTACAATGAGCAGTTCTTC.

This clone was seen more than once but under ten times. The chain employs TRBV15 and TRBJ1-5; D possibly corresponds to TRBD1 (6 bases). The CDR3 contains 18 residues. Per the germline V gene, CDR1 is LNHNV and CDR2 is YYDKDF (reference sequence). V was shortened by 5 bases and J by 6 bases, with 26 bases between the two germline ends. Here the CDR3 DNA reads TGTGCCACCAGCCCTCGGACATCGGGTTTCAGGGGACGTCAGCCCCAGCATTTT. It is translated as CATSPRTSGFRGRQPQHF.

V and J are TRBV27 and TRBJ2-1, with a possible D match to TRBD2 (5 bases). The V end lost 5 bases, the J end lost 8 bases, and 25 bases lay between the germline ends. CDR1 and CDR2 from the germline V gene are MNHEY and SMNVEV (reference sequence). The CDR3 length is 17 residues. The CDR3 region is CASSPPYRGLPPDEQFF. CDR3 bases: TGTGCCAGCAGTCCCCCATATAGAGGGTTGCCCCCGGATGAGCAGTTCTTC.

The chain couples TRBV2 to TRBJ2-7; 8 bases match TRBD1. Germline CDR1 and CDR2: SNHLY and FYNNEI. V lost 3 bases to trimming and J lost 3 bases; unmatched junction nucleotides: 7. The CDR3 contains 15 residues. The CDR3: CASSEGTGAYYEQYF. DNA for the CDR3: TGTGCCAGCAGTGAGGGGACAGGTGCCTACTACGAGCAGTACTTC.

The V call is TRBV2, the J call TRBJ1-2; 9 positions match TRBD1. This CDR3 has 13 amino acids. Germline V gene sequence: CDR1 SNHLY, CDR2 FYNNEI. J was trimmed by 4 bases and V by 8 bases; bases with no gene match: 5. For the CDR3, the DNA is TGTGCCAGCGAGCGGGACAGGGCCTATGGCTACACCTTC. Its translation: CASERDRAYGYTF.

In this sample, this clone turned up once. The V call is TRBV7-2, the J call TRBJ1-2; 7 positions match TRBD1. V trimming: 3 bases; J trimming: 5 bases; junction bases outside the gene matches: 12. CDR3 length: 16 residues. Germline V gene data show CDR1 as SGHTA and CDR2 as FQGNSA. As DNA, the CDR3 is TGTGCCAGCAGCTTCTTCCCGGGACAGAACTCTTATGGCTACACCTTC. Translation: CASSFFPGQNSYGYTF.

This chain connects TRBV30 to TRBJ2-7; TRBD1 matches at 10 bases. Trimming took 2 bases from V and 2 from J; bases not matched to a gene: 6. The CDR3 has 15 residues. CDR1 GTSNPN and CDR2 SVGIG come from the germline V gene (reference sequence). The CDR3 is CAWSSGQGLAYEQYF. CDR3 nucleotides: TGTGCCTGGAGTTCGGGACAGGGGTTGGCCTACGAGCAGTACTTC.

V gene TRBV6-5 combines with J gene TRBJ1-1; D is ambiguous. Germline assignment: CDR1 MNHEY and CDR2 SVGAGI. The CDR3 loop spans 16 amino acids. V was cut by 4 bases and J by 2 bases, with 17 bases left in between. The chain's CDR3 is CASSSRPRDSNTEAFF. The CDR3 bases are TGTGCCAGCAGTTCGCGGCCACGCGACTCAAACACTGAAGCTTTCTTT.

The chain couples TRBV24-1 to TRBJ2-3, with D possibly TRBD1 on 6 matching bases. V was pared by 9 bases and J by 3 bases, with 9 bases between. The length of the CDR3 is 12 residues. Germline V gives CDR1 KGHDR, CDR2 SFDVKD. The CDR3 DNA reads as TGTGCCACCGAAGACAGGACAGATACGCAGTATTTT. Its translation is CATEDRTDTQYF.

The V call is TRBV29-1, the J call TRBJ2-7, with a tentative D call TRBD2 (6 bases). The ends were cut back, 7 bases at V and 1 base at J, with 14 bases in the middle. Germline V gene lookup returns CDR1 SQVTM and CDR2 ANQGSEA. This CDR3 spans 13 amino acids. In DNA form, the CDR3 reads TGCAGCGCTCGAAAGGCGGGGTCCTACGAGCAGTACTTC. Its translation is CSARKAGSYEQYF.

The chain carries TRBV6-5 and TRBJ1-5; D gene ambiguous. The germline gives CDR1 MNHEY, CDR2 SVGAGI. This CDR3 spans 13 amino acids. Trimming cost V 5 bases and J 5 bases, with 10 bases left between them. This CDR3 is CASSLPPYQPQHF. CDR3 nucleotide sequence: TGTGCCAGCAGTCTTCCTCCCTATCAGCCCCAGCATTTT.

CDR3 nucleotides: TGTGCCAGCAGCTTGCGTGACAGCTATGGCTACACCTTC. This translates into CASSLRDSYGYTF. This chain connects TRBV5-6 to TRBJ1-2; D is possibly TRBD1 (5 bases). The CDR3 runs to 13 residues. The V end was cut by 1 base, the J end by 4 bases, with 8 bases between. Germline V gene lookup returns CDR1 SGHDT and CDR2 YYEEEE.

There are a few counts of this clone. V usage is TRBV3-1 (or the pseudogene TRBV3-2) and J usage is TRBJ1-5; D is unresolved. Trimming left V 0 bases short and J 7 bases short, with 13 bases between. The CDR3 is 15 residues long. CDR1 LGHDT and CDR2 YNNKEL come from the germline V gene (reference sequence). In DNA form, the CDR3 reads TGTGCCAGCAGCCAAGAGGCGGGAATTGGACAGCCCCAGCATTTT. Translation: CASSQEAGIGQPQHF.

The chain couples TRBV6-2 or TRBV6-3 to TRBJ1-1, with 8 nucleotides matching TRBD1. V was clipped by 5 bases and J by 3 bases; unmatched bases: 8. The CDR3 loop spans 15 amino acids. Germline CDR1 and CDR2: MNHEY and SVGEGT. The CDR3: CASSEDREAYTEAFF. The CDR3, as DNA: TGTGCCAGCAGTGAGGACAGGGAAGCGTACACTGAAGCTTTCTTT.

V is TRBV30 and J is TRBJ1-6; a weak D match, TRBD1 (6 bases). The length of the CDR3 is 13 residues. Deletions cut 4 bases from V and 7 bases from J, with 11 bases between. Germline values: CDR1 GTSNPN, CDR2 SVGIG (reference sequence). For the CDR3, the DNA is TGTGCCTGGAAGAGGCAGGGGAATTCACCCCTCCACTTT. The encoded protein is CAWKRQGNSPLHF.

This clone occurred many times. CDR3: CASSPSRAPGELFF. The CDR3 DNA sequence: TGTGCCAGCTCACCGTCCAGGGCGCCCGGGGAGCTGTTTTTT. The chain recombines TRBV18 with TRBJ2-2; D possibly corresponds to TRBD1 (5 bases). The V gene lost 3 bases and the J gene lost 6 bases, with 11 bases spanning the gap. CDR3 length: 14 residues. Germline V gives CDR1 KGHSH, CDR2 LQKENI.

This chain joins TRBV9 and TRBJ1-2, with 12 bases lining up with TRBD1. V lost 4 bases, J lost 3 bases, and 7 bases stayed unmatched. The germline CDR1 and CDR2 sequences are SGDLS and YYNGEE. This CDR3 contains 16 residues. DNA for the CDR3: TGTGCCAGCAGCATCCGCCGGGACAGGGGGCACTATGGCTACACCTTC. Its protein product is CASSIRRDRGHYGYTF.

The rearrangement joins TRBV3-1 (or the pseudogene TRBV3-2) to TRBJ2-2; TRBD2 might be the D (6 bases). CDR1 LGHDT and CDR2 YNNKEL come from the germline V gene (reference sequence). The CDR3 length is 15 residues. V gave up 4 bases and J gave up 1 base, with 10 bases separating them. The CDR3 region has the DNA TGTGCCAGCAGCCTTGGGGGGTTGAACACCGGGGAGCTGTTTTTT. It encodes CASSLGGLNTGELFF.

This chain uses TRBV10-3 with TRBJ1-2; 12 nucleotides align to TRBD1. Looked up from germline, CDR1 is ENHRY and CDR2 is SYGVKD. This CDR3 is built from 16 residues. With 2 bases clipped from V and 2 bases from J, the junction kept 3 bases outside the gene matches. In nucleotides, the CDR3 is TGTGCCATCAGTGAGCCGGGGACAGGGGGCAACTATGGCTACACCTTC. Its translation is CAISEPGTGGNYGYTF.

The chain employs TRBV27 and TRBJ1-5; D unclear. V lost 6 bases to trimming and J lost 0 bases, with 6 bases between them. This CDR3 is built from 13 residues. Germline CDR1 reads MNHEY; CDR2 reads SMNVEV (reference sequence). This CDR3 reads CASRLYSNQPQHF. The CDR3 nucleotides read TGTGCCAGCAGGCTCTATAGCAATCAGCCCCAGCATTTT.

This clone is a singleton in its sample. The chain employs TRBV5-5 and TRBJ2-5; tentative D call: TRBD2 (5 bases). This CDR3 has 17 amino acids. V dropped 4 bases and J dropped 5 bases, with 24 bases sitting between them. Germline V gene sequence: CDR1 SGHKS, CDR2 YYEKEE (reference sequence). DNA for the CDR3: TGTGCCAGCAGCGTGCCATTCGGGGAAGGTTACGAGGAGACCCAGTACTTC. As protein: CASSVPFGEGYEETQYF.

The V gene is TRBV20-1, the J gene TRBJ2-1, with D tentatively TRBD2 (5 bases). This CDR3 contains 11 residues. V dropped 3 bases and J dropped 9 bases, with 9 bases sitting between them. Germline assignment: CDR1 DFQATT and CDR2 SNEGSKA (reference sequence). DNA for the CDR3: TGCAGTGCTAGGGAGGCCACTGAGCAGTTCTTC. Residues: CSAREATEQFF.